A single sample is the source of the 32 T cell receptor beta chains below, sequenced in a study of T cells in Graves' hyperthyroidism and ophthalmopathy. Regions amplified from RNA transcripts were the TCR beta CDR3 regions. During a first-round RT-PCR of the TCR CDR3, the HTBI primer set was used. TCRdb re-derived calls from the multiplex PCR reads in MiXCR, one entry per CDR3 protein. The sample holds roughly 500,000 distinct CDR3 sequences, about 15% seen once. The sequenced sample was blood. Every receptor here comes from a woman between 25 and 40 years old with Graves' ophthalmopathy.

Many counts were recorded for this clonotype. The chain joins TRBV28 to TRBJ2-7; TRBD1 is a possible D gene (5 bases). In germline, CDR1 is MDHEN, CDR2 SYDVKM. Trimming pared 5 bases from V and 1 base from J, leaving 12 bases between. This CDR3 is 14 amino acids long. The CDR3: CASSPADRSYEQYF. The CDR3 DNA follows: TGTGCCAGCAGTCCCGCCGACAGATCCTACGAGCAGTACTTC.

This clonotype occurred a few times. Possible read error: a much larger clone is one base away. The chain has TRBV11-2 and TRBJ2-2; weak D call: TRBD1 (6 bases). The CDR3 sequence is 16 residues long. In germline, CDR1 is SGHAT, CDR2 FQNNGV. The chain's CDR3 is CASSFSGHRNPGELSF. CDR3 bases: TGTGCCAGCAGCTTTTCGGGACACCGAAACCCCGGGGAGCTGTCTTTT.

This clonotype was seen more than once but under ten times. The rearrangement links TRBV14 to TRBJ2-1; 9 bases are shared with TRBD2. Trimming removed 2 bases from V and 7 bases from J; junction bases left unmatched: 9. This CDR3 spans 16 amino acids. Germline-derived CDR1 and CDR2 are SGHDN and FVKESK. CDR3 nucleotides: TGTGCCAGCAGCCAATTAGCGGGAGCGGCGGTAAATGAGCAGTTCTTC. Its protein is CASSQLAGAAVNEQFF.

The chain combines TRBV18 with TRBJ2-7, with a weak D call TRBD1 (6 bases). V lost 2 bases to trimming and J lost 2 bases, with 10 bases between them. The CDR3 extends over 14 amino acids. Germline values: CDR1 KGHSH, CDR2 LQKENI. The CDR3 region is CASSPEPGAYEQYF. As DNA, the CDR3 is TGTGCCAGCTCACCAGAGCCAGGGGCCTACGAGCAGTACTTC.

This clonotype was observed a handful of times. The gene calls are TRBV27 and TRBJ2-3, with 9 bases fitting TRBD2. Germline V gene data show CDR1 as MNHEY and CDR2 as SMNVEV (reference sequence). Trimming took 6 bases from V and 2 from J; bases not matched to a gene: 6. CDR3 length: 15 amino acids. CDR3 in amino acids: CASSQREVLTDTQYF. The CDR3 DNA sequence: TGTGCCAGCAGCCAGCGGGAGGTACTCACAGATACGCAGTATTTT.

This clonotype showed up just a few times. The chain carries TRBV28 and TRBJ2-7, with TRBD2 as a possible D gene (6 bases). The CDR3 length is 15 residues. Deletions cut 6 bases from V and 0 bases from J, with 15 bases between. Germline values: CDR1 MDHEN, CDR2 SYDVKM. The CDR3 sequence is CASRPSGPSSYEQYF. The CDR3, as DNA: TGTGCCAGCAGACCCAGCGGGCCGAGCTCCTACGAGCAGTACTTC.

The V gene is TRBV4-3, the J gene TRBJ2-7, with 8 bases aligning to TRBD1. Germline V gene data show CDR1 as LGHNA and CDR2 as YSLEER. V lost 10 bases to trimming and J lost 2 bases; unmatched junction nucleotides: 4. The CDR3 length is 12 residues. The CDR3 loop reads CATATGAYEQYF. Written as DNA, the CDR3 is TGCGCCACCGCGACAGGGGCCTACGAGCAGTACTTC.

This clonotype was seen more than once but under ten times. The rearrangement joins TRBV6-2 or TRBV6-3 to TRBJ2-5; 8 bases line up with TRBD1. This CDR3 has 15 residues. Looked up from germline, CDR1 is MNHEY and CDR2 is SVGEGT. V trimming: 6 bases; J trimming: 4 bases; junction bases outside the gene matches: 10. The CDR3: CASSWGSTGGETQYF. The CDR3 coding sequence is TGTGCCAGCAGCTGGGGATCCACAGGGGGAGAGACCCAGTACTTC.

This clonotype was counted between two and nine times. This chain connects TRBV18 to TRBJ2-2; 10 nucleotides match TRBD2. Germline assignment: CDR1 KGHSH and CDR2 LQKENI. The CDR3 is 17 amino acids. With 0 bases clipped from V and 6 bases from J, the junction kept 7 bases outside the gene matches. The DNA for the CDR3 is TGTGCCAGCTCACCACCTTACTCTAGCGGGGGCGCCGGGGAGCTGTTTTTT. It codes for CASSPPYSSGGAGELFF. Filled out from reference TRBV18 and TRBJ2-2, the complete variable domain reads NAGVMQNPRHLVRRRGQEARLRCSPMKGHSHVYWYRQLPEEGLKFMVYLQKENIIDESGMPKERFSAEFPKEGPSILRIQQVVRGDSAAYFCASSPPYSSGGAGELFFGEGSRLTVL.

This clonotype appeared a few times. CDR3 nucleotides: TGTGCCAGCAGTTTTTTCGTTACGTCCGCCGACACCGGGGAGCTGTTTTTT. It is translated as CASSFFVTSADTGELFF. The chain is built from TRBV27 and TRBJ2-2; D remains unclear. Trimming stripped 3 bases from V and 3 bases from J, with 17 bases between. The germline CDR1 and CDR2 sequences are MNHEY and SMNVEV (reference sequence). The CDR3 contains 17 residues.

This clonotype has ten or more counts. The chain has TRBV7-8 and TRBJ2-3; 8 nucleotides line up with TRBD2. Trimming cost V 3 bases and J 4 bases; bases outside gene matches: 6. The CDR3 covers 15 residues. The V gene's germline CDR1 is SGHVS and CDR2 FQNEAQ. CDR3 nucleotide sequence: TGTGCCAGCAGCTTGATGCTGCGGGAGGCAGATACGCAGTATTTT. This sequence encodes CASSLMLREADTQYF.

In this sample, this clonotype turned up a few times. V usage is TRBV20-1 and J usage is TRBJ1-1; D perhaps matches TRBD1 (5 bases). CDR1 and CDR2 from the germline V gene are DFQATT and SNEGSKA (reference sequence). The V and J ends lost 7 bases and 3 bases respectively, with 21 bases between them. The CDR3 is made up of 15 amino acids. The CDR3 region has the DNA TGCAGTGTCGCGGGGACGGGTGGGCGCGACACTGAAGCTTTCTTT. Translating gives CSVAGTGGRDTEAFF.

This chain uses TRBV6-1 with TRBJ1-2; 7 bases are a match to TRBD1. Germline loops: CDR1 MNHNS, CDR2 SASEGT. CDR3 length equals 14 residues. With V trimmed by 7 bases and J by 4 bases, 9 bases remained unmatched. The CDR3 loop reads CASTYSGGSYGYTF. The CDR3 bases are TGTGCCAGCACCTATTCAGGGGGGTCCTATGGCTACACCTTC.

V is TRBV28 and J is TRBJ1-2, with D possibly being TRBD1 (5 bases). This CDR3 comprises 15 residues. The germline V and J ends were trimmed by 6 bases and 8 bases, with 22 bases remaining between them. Germline V CDR1 and CDR2: MDHEN, SYDVKM. CDR3 region: CASRLPTGTTGGYTF. CDR3 sequence (DNA): TGTGCCAGCAGACTGCCCACAGGAACGACGGGAGGCTACACCTTC.

The CDR3 loop reads CASSNGYSNQPQHF. CDR3 in DNA: TGTGCCAGCAGCAACGGGTATAGCAATCAGCCCCAGCATTTT. The chain carries TRBV7-8 and TRBJ1-5; D gene ambiguous. The ends were cut back, 5 bases at V and 0 bases at J, with 8 bases in the middle. The CDR3 has 14 residues. CDR1 and CDR2 from the germline V gene are SGHVS and FQNEAQ.

This chain links TRBV27 with TRBJ2-1; 12 bases are a match to TRBD2. The CDR3 spans 15 residues. The V gene end was trimmed by 7 bases and the J gene end by 9 bases; junction bases not matched to a gene: 10. From germline, CDR1 is MNHEY and CDR2 SMNVEV (reference sequence). The DNA of the CDR3 is TGTGCCAGCATATCTAGACTAGCGGGAGTTGGTGAGCAGTTCTTC. Protein product: CASISRLAGVGEQFF.

This clonotype has just a few counts. The CDR3 sequence: CASSQTPGYEQYF. For the CDR3, the DNA is TGCGCCAGCAGCCAAACCCCGGGCTACGAGCAGTACTTC. This sequence joins TRBV4-1 and TRBJ2-7; D is unclear. Trimming took 2 bases from V and 3 from J, leaving 8 bases between them. This CDR3 is built from 13 residues. Germline V lookup: CDR1 MGHRA, CDR2 YSYEKL.

This clonotype has a handful of counts. This sequence joins TRBV19 and TRBJ2-1; 7 positions match TRBD2. Germline assignment: CDR1 LNHDA and CDR2 SQIVND (reference sequence). J gave up 3 bases and V 4 bases, and 12 bases lay outside the gene matches. The CDR3 totals 17 residues. CDR3 amino acids: CASSNPSGRENYNEQFF. As DNA, the CDR3 is TGTGCCAGTAGTAACCCTAGCGGTCGAGAAAACTACAATGAGCAGTTCTTC.

The table lists this clonotype with many counts. The chain uses TRBV5-1 and TRBJ1-4, with D tentatively TRBD1 (6 bases). V gave up 4 bases and J gave up 6 bases, with 13 bases separating them. The germline V gene encodes CDR1 SGHRS and CDR2 YFSETQ. This CDR3 spans 14 amino acids. The CDR3 DNA reads as TGCGCCAGCAGCCGGGGGGGGCCAGATGAAAAACTGTTTTTT. This codes for CASSRGGPDEKLFF.

This clonotype was counted many times. The rearrangement uses TRBV7-9 and TRBJ1-1; D is undetermined. This CDR3 is 14 amino acids long. Trimming shortened V by 3 bases and J by 8 bases, and 16 bases separated the two germline ends. Germline CDR1 is SEHNR and CDR2 is FQNEAQ (reference sequence). The CDR3 DNA reads as TGTGCCAGCAGCTTTAGTTTTAGGGCGGACGAAGCTTTCTTT. It encodes CASSFSFRADEAFF.

At least ten counts were recorded for this clonotype. The rearrangement joins TRBV9 to TRBJ2-7, with 8 bases lining up with TRBD1. The trim removed 0 bases at V and 4 bases at J, leaving 3 bases unmatched. Germline V gene data show CDR1 as SGDLS and CDR2 as YYNGEE. This CDR3 region has 14 residues. As DNA, the CDR3 is TGTGCCAGCAGCGTAGAACAGGGGGGTTACGAGCAGTACTTC. Encoded protein: CASSVEQGGYEQYF.

This clonotype was seen many times. The chain recombines TRBV3-1 with TRBJ2-5, with unresolved D. Per germline, CDR1 LGHDT and CDR2 YNNKEL (reference sequence). V shed 6 bases and J shed 3 bases, with 5 bases lying between them. This CDR3 region has 11 residues. CDR3 DNA sequence: TGTGCCAGCAGGGCCGAAGAGACCCAGTACTTC. This sequence encodes CASRAEETQYF.

CDR3 loop: CASSLRWRRDSPLHF. CDR3 in DNA: TGTGCCAGCAGTTTAAGGTGGAGGCGAGATTCACCCCTCCACTTT. This chain uses TRBV12-3 or TRBV12-4 with TRBJ1-6; D is ambiguous. This CDR3 comprises 15 residues. The V and J ends lost 2 bases and 8 bases respectively, with 13 bases between them.

This clonotype was detected many times. J is TRBJ2-7 and V is TRBV15; D remains ambiguous. This CDR3 contains 13 residues. The ends were cut back, 1 base at V and 4 bases at J, with 8 bases in the middle. CDR1 is LNHNV and CDR2 is YYDKDF in the germline V gene (reference sequence). The CDR3 reads CATSRAKGYEQYF. In DNA form, the CDR3 reads TGTGCCACCAGCAGAGCGAAAGGTTACGAGCAGTACTTC. Complete variable domain (other parts from reference TRBV15 and TRBJ2-7): DAMVIQNPRYQVTQFGKPVTLSCSQTLNHNVMYWYQQKSSQAPKLLFHYYDKDFNNEADTPDNFQSRRPNTSFCFLDIRSPGLGDTAMYLCATSRAKGYEQYFGPGTRLTVT.

The chain links TRBV30 to TRBJ2-1; TRBD1 agrees at 7 bases. V was clipped by 5 bases and J by 4 bases; unmatched bases: 8. The CDR3 length is 14 residues. The germline CDR1 and CDR2 sequences are GTSNPN and SVGIG (reference sequence). The CDR3 region is CAWAPGTAYNEQFF. As DNA, the CDR3 is TGTGCCTGGGCCCCCGGGACAGCGTACAATGAGCAGTTCTTC.

In its sample, this clonotype was seen a few times. The rearrangement uses TRBV7-2 and TRBJ1-3; D possibly corresponds to TRBD1 (6 bases). CDR1 is SGHTA, CDR2 FQGNSA, per germline. This CDR3 is 14 amino acids long. V shed 4 bases and J shed 6 bases, with 13 bases lying between them. In DNA, the CDR3 is TGTGCCAGCAGCTCGGGACACGGTCAAAACACCATATATTTT. This codes for CASSSGHGQNTIYF.

For this clonotype: A clone one base away is much larger, so this may be a read error. V and J are TRBV30 and TRBJ1-1; weak D call: TRBD1 (5 bases). Trimming removed 2 bases at V and 1 base at J, with 11 bases between. Germline CDR1 reads GTSNPN; CDR2 reads SVGIG (reference sequence). The CDR3 is 14 amino acids. This CDR3 reads CAWSMGGKNTEAFF. CDR3 nucleotides: TGTGCCTGGAGTATGGGGGGGAAGAACACTGAAGCTTTCTTT.

This clonotype was seen only a few times. The V call is TRBV15, the J call TRBJ2-7, with no clear D. CDR1 LNHNV and CDR2 YYDKDF come from the germline V gene (reference sequence). This CDR3 has 14 amino acids. Trimming pared 1 base from V and 6 bases from J, leaving 13 bases between. The CDR3 region is CATSRVGSGVEQYF. The CDR3 nucleotides are TGTGCCACCAGCAGAGTAGGGTCCGGCGTCGAGCAGTACTTC.

This clonotype was detected many times. The genes are TRBV13 and TRBJ2-1; D gene uncertain. Germline assignment: CDR1 PRHDT and CDR2 FYEKMQ (reference sequence). V lost 0 bases and J 6 bases, leaving 12 bases between the germline ends. The CDR3 consists of 15 residues. The CDR3 nucleotides are TGTGCCAGCAGCTTAGGCTCTCTGGGTGGCAATGAGCAGTTCTTC. It codes for CASSLGSLGGNEQFF.

The chain recombines TRBV7-9 with TRBJ2-3; 8 positions agree with TRBD1. V shed 5 bases and J 6 bases; nucleotides not matched to a gene: 13. This CDR3 is built from 16 residues. CDR1 and CDR2 from the germline V gene are SEHNR and FQNEAQ (reference sequence). The CDR3 loop is CASSDRGSSSNDTQYF. The CDR3 DNA sequence: TGTGCCAGCAGCGACAGGGGCAGCTCATCAAATGATACGCAGTATTTT.

This clonotype was recorded many times. This chain joins TRBV27 and TRBJ1-2, with D possibly matching TRBD1 (5 bases). Deletions cut 6 bases from V and 4 bases from J, with 18 bases between. The CDR3 loop spans 15 amino acids. Germline values: CDR1 MNHEY, CDR2 SMNVEV (reference sequence). CDR3 region: CASSREGLQGYGYTF. The CDR3 DNA is TGTGCCAGCAGCCGGGAGGGACTGCAGGGCTATGGCTACACCTTC.

The chain recombines TRBV6-6 with TRBJ2-7; D possibly corresponds to TRBD1 (5 bases). CDR3 size: 13 residues. The V gene lost 0 bases and the J gene lost 6 bases, with 9 bases spanning the gap. The germline gives CDR1 MNHNY, CDR2 SVGAGI (reference sequence). CDR3 in amino acids: CASSYSTGSEQYF. The CDR3 nucleotides are TGTGCCAGCAGTTACTCTACAGGTTCCGAGCAGTACTTC.